Reported below is one TCR beta chain. Its antigen is as yet unknown. The CDR3 totals 12 residues. Between the trimmed V and J ends, which lost 3 bases and 4 bases, there was a span of 8 bases. CDR1 and CDR2 (germline): SGHNT, YYREEE (reference sequence). TCRdb's copy holds only in-frame clones and misses some; the assay was immunoSEQ multiplex PCR. The repertoire holds about 130,000 clones, with approximately 91% as singletons. The data are from a study of cytomegalovirus exposure and HLA in healthy donors. Study-level information: The 130 or so validation repertoires used the same platform as the 550 to 850 first-cohort repertoires (as reported by a later analysis).

General study results and limits: According to the study, around 150 TCR beta chains were cytomegalovirus-associated. According to a subsequent analysis, TCR clusters identified in the first cohort showed a tendency to co-occur across the roughly 130 validation repertoires.

Sequenced sample: PBMCs. The receptor was derived from a woman between 18 and 29 years old in good health and CMV-seronegative. V gene TRBV5-4 combines with J gene TRBJ2-7, with D maybe TRBD2 (6 bases). The CDR3 protein is CASSSGGYEQYF. As DNA, the CDR3 is TGTGCCAGCAGCTCTGGGGGGTACGAGCAGTACTTC. Full variable domain (outside the CDR3, taken from reference TRBV5-4 and TRBJ2-7): ETGVTQSPTHLIKTRGQQVTLRCSSQSGHNTVSWYQQALGQGPQFIFQYYREEENGRGNFPPRFSGLQFPNYSSELNVNALELDDSALYLCASSSGGYEQYFGPGTRLTVT.